These 5 T cell receptor beta chains were all obtained from the same sample, sequenced in a study of blood T cell repertoires in COVID-19. Clones were read by immunoSEQ multiplex PCR, and TCRdb kept only the in-frame ones, dropping some. This table holds some 30,000 clones, roughly 89% found once. The specimen was peripheral blood. Receptors originate from a human donor with acute or convalescent COVID-19. The donor label of this sample is uncertain.

This clone was detected a few times. The J gene is TRBJ2-1, the V gene TRBV9; 7 nucleotides line up with TRBD2. From germline, CDR1 is SGDLS and CDR2 YYNGEE. The CDR3 covers 17 residues. V lost 0 bases to trimming and J lost 7 bases; unmatched junction nucleotides: 13. DNA for the CDR3: TGTGCCAGCAGCGTAGCCCCAGGAGCGGGATCGGTAAATGAGCAGTTCTTC. Encoded protein: CASSVAPGAGSVNEQFF.

V usage is TRBV2 and J usage is TRBJ1-5; weak D call: TRBD1 (5 bases). Trimming left V 7 bases short and J 5 bases short, with 12 bases between. Looked up from germline, CDR1 is SNHLY and CDR2 is FYNNEI. This CDR3 region has 13 residues. This chain's CDR3 is CASTRQSDQPQHF. In DNA form, the CDR3 reads TGTGCCAGCACCCGACAGAGCGATCAGCCCCAGCATTTT. The entire variable domain, with the rest obtained from reference TRBV2 and TRBJ1-5, is as follows: EPEVTQTPSHQVTQMGQEVILRCVPISNHLYFYWYRQILGQKVEFLVSFYNNEISEKSEIFDDQFSVERPDGSNFTLKIRSTKLEDSAMYFCASTRQSDQPQHFGDGTRLSIL.

The chain is built from TRBV29-1 and TRBJ2-3; 9 nucleotides agree with TRBD1. From germline, CDR1 is SQVTM and CDR2 ANQGSEA. The junction had 5 bases not matched to a gene; V was cut back by 6 bases and J by 4 bases. The CDR3 is made up of 13 amino acids. The CDR3 region has the DNA TGCAGCGTCTACGGGACAGGGTCAGATACGCAGTATTTT. Residues: CSVYGTGSDTQYF.

This rearrangement joins TRBV4-2 to TRBJ2-1, with 8 nucleotides matching TRBD1. CDR3 length equals 17 residues. Per germline, CDR1 LGHNA and CDR2 YNFKEQ. The J segment lost 7 bases and the V segment lost 1 base, leaving 12 bases of the junction unmatched. The CDR3 region has the DNA TGTGCCAGCAGCCAAGGCCGGACAGGGAAATATCCTAATGAGCAGTTCTTC. Encoded protein: CASSQGRTGKYPNEQFF.

The chain has TRBV5-4 and TRBJ2-1; 10 nucleotides agree with TRBD2. CDR3 length: 16 amino acids. V shed 1 base and J 4 bases; nucleotides not matched to a gene: 5. Germline V gives CDR1 SGHNT, CDR2 YYREEE (reference sequence). The CDR3 DNA reads TGTGCCAGCAGCTTGAAACTAGCGGGGTCATACAATGAGCAGTTCTTC. Translated: CASSLKLAGSYNEQFF.